This T cell receptor (beta chain) derives from a study of T cell responses to AZD1222 COVID-19 vaccine. The wider study: Whether given at about 4 or about 12 weeks, second doses were pooled.

CDR1 SGHTA and CDR2 FQGNSA come from the germline V gene. This CDR3 spans 13 amino acids. The V end was cut by 4 bases, the J end by 8 bases, with 11 bases between. General study findings and limits: After the peak T cell response, and only then, were repertoires sampled.

The method was immunoSEQ multiplex PCR; TCRdb's version includes in-frame clones alone and lacks a portion of them. The table lists 150,000 or so clones, just over 85% of them singletons. Regarding this clone: Its target is unknown.

This receptor was identified in an adult in good health. The sample was peripheral blood, taken on day 0 of AZD1222 vaccination. V usage is TRBV7-2 and J usage is TRBJ2-2; D not certain. CDR3 sequence: CASSSYVMGELFF. CDR3 DNA sequence: TGTGCCAGCAGCTCCTACGTGATGGGGGAGCTGTTTTTT.